A selection of T cell receptor beta chains follows, all from one sample in a study of T cell responses to AZD1222 COVID-19 vaccine. Sequencing used immunoSEQ multiplex PCR; TCRdb keeps in-frame clones, though not all of them. In the table there are roughly 120,000 clones, 70% to 90% of which are singletons. The sequencing here drew on peripheral blood, taken on day 0 of AZD1222 vaccination. These receptors were obtained from an adult in good health. The CDR3 runs from the conserved cysteine through the conserved F or W. The D gene is left open where the match is weak. Only some rows state a clone size, as once, few, many or a class for expanded clones.

>TRBD1|TRBV11-2|TRBJ1-4|.
CASSLVGTGSNEKLFF
TGTGCCAGCAGCTTAGTCGGGACAGGGTCTAATGAAAAACTGTTTTTT
>.|TRBV27|TRBJ2-1|.
CASTEDQTGRNYNEQFF
TGTGCCTCCACGGAGGATCAGACGGGGCGGAACTACAATGAGCAGTTCTTC
>TRBD2|TRBV20-1|TRBJ2-1|.
CSASAGLAASYNEQFF
TGCAGTGCTAGTGCGGGACTAGCGGCTTCCTACAATGAGCAGTTCTTC
>TRBD1|TRBV6-2/TRBV6-3|TRBJ1-5|.
CASSTGQGSSQPQHF
TGTGCCAGCAGTACGGGACAGGGAAGCAGTCAGCCCCAGCATTTT
>.|TRBV21-1|TRBJ2-7|.
CASSKMAYF
TGTGCCAGCAGCAAAATGGCGTACTTC
>.|TRBV19|TRBJ2-7|.
CATARGSGEQYF
TGTGCCACCGCGAGGGGTTCGGGCGAGCAGTACTTC
>TRBD1|TRBV4-1|TRBJ1-1|.
CASSQMWPGQGASTEAFF
TGCGCCAGCAGCCAAATGTGGCCGGGACAGGGGGCGAGCACTGAAGCTTTCTTT
>.|TRBV7-9|TRBJ1-1|.
CASSSTVGSTEAFF
TGTGCCAGCAGCTCGACAGTGGGGTCCACTGAAGCTTTCTTT
>.|TRBV19|TRBJ2-3|once
CASSIRGTQYF
TGTGCCAGTAGTATTCGTGGTACGCAGTATTTT
>TRBD1|TRBV5-1|TRBJ2-3|.
CASSPGQLATDTQYF
TGCGCCAGCAGCCCGGGACAGTTGGCCACAGATACGCAGTATTTT
>.|TRBV30|TRBJ2-6|.
CAWSVGGGPGANVLTF
TGTGCCTGGAGTGTAGGAGGGGGACCTGGGGCCAACGTCCTGACTTTC
>.|TRBV12-3/TRBV12-4|TRBJ2-1|once
CASSLRGAYEQFF
TGTGCCAGCAGTTTACGGGGGGCCTATGAGCAGTTCTTC
>.|TRBV4-2|TRBJ2-7|once
CASSQLSRRYEQYF
TGTGCCAGCAGCCAATTGAGTAGAAGATACGAGCAGTACTTC
>.|TRBV6-2/TRBV6-3|TRBJ1-2|.
CASSSPYGYGYTF
TGTGCCAGCAGTTCTCCGTATGGCTATGGCTACACCTTC
>TRBD2|TRBV7-9|TRBJ2-3|.
CASSPGTSGTNTQYF
TGTGCCAGCAGCCCCGGGACTAGCGGCACGAATACGCAGTATTTT
>.|TRBV7-9|TRBJ1-2|.
CASSLTRDYGYTF
TGTGCCAGCAGCTTAACCAGGGACTATGGCTACACCTTC